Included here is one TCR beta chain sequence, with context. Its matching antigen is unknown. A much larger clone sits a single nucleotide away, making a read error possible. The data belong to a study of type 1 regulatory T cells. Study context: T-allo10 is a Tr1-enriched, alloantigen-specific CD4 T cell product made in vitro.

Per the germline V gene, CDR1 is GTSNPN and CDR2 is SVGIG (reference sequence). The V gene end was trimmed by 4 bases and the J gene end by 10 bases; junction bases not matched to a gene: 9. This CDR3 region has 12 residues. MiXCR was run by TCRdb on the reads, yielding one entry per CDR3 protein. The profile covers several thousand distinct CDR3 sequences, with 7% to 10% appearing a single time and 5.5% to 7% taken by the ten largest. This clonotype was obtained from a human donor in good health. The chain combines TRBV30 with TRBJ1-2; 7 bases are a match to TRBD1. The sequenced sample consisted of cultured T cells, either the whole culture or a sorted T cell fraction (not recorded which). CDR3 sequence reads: CAWTDRERDYTF. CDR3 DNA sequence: TGTGCCTGGACCGACAGGGAGCGCGACTACACCTTC.